These 8 T cell receptor beta chains were sequenced from one sample in a study of molecular identifiers for immune sequencing clone quantification. TCRdb itself ran the PCR reads through MiXCR, one entry per CDR3 protein. The sample has about 640,000 distinct CDR3 sequences, 15% to 20% seen once. Sequencing input: naive CD8+ T cells from blood, with Jurkat cell RNA spiked in. Subset meaning: FACS-sorted CD8+CD4-CCR7+CD45RA+ naive T cells. Every receptor here comes from a human donor in good health. Some libraries in this study had Jurkat cell RNA spiked in.

This clonotype was seen at least ten times. The chain recombines TRBV5-6 with TRBJ1-1; the match to TRBD1 covers 8 bases. Trimming at V came to 5 bases and at J to 1 base, leaving 10 bases not matched to a gene. CDR3 size: 16 residues. The V gene's germline CDR1 is SGHDT and CDR2 YYEEEE. The chain's CDR3 is CASSQDREMENTEAFF. CDR3 bases: TGTGCCAGCAGTCAGGACAGGGAAATGGAGAACACTGAAGCTTTCTTT.

With respect to this clonotype: A much larger clone is a single base away; this may be a read error. V is TRBV7-9 and J is TRBJ1-6; 7 nucleotides agree with TRBD1. The CDR3 runs 16 residues. CDR1 is SEHNR, CDR2 FQNEAQ, per germline (reference sequence). V was pared by 5 bases and J by 9 bases, with 13 bases of the junction left unmatched. The CDR3, as DNA: TGTGCCAGCAGCCCTCAGACAGGGTGGGGAAGTTCACCCCTCCACTTT. It encodes CASSPQTGWGSSPLHF.

The sample holds a few counts of this clonotype. V is TRBV7-6 and J is TRBJ2-1, with D perhaps matching TRBD1 or TRBD2 (5 bases each). CDR3 length equals 12 residues. Between the trimmed V and J ends, which lost 5 bases and 5 bases, there was a span of 7 bases. Germline CDR1 and CDR2: SGHVS and FNYEAQ. This chain's CDR3 is CASSRDHNEQFF. For the CDR3, the DNA is TGTGCCAGCAGCCGGGACCACAATGAGCAGTTCTTC. The full variable domain, with the rest looked up from reference TRBV7-6 and TRBJ2-1, is GAGVSQSPRYKVTKRGQDVALRCDPISGHVSLYWYRQALGQGPEFLTYFNYEAQQDKSGLPNDRFSAERPEGSISTLTIQRTEQRDSAMYRCASSRDHNEQFFGPGTRLTVL.

In this sample, this clonotype turned up many times. This rearrangement joins TRBV2 to TRBJ1-4; D may be TRBD1 (6 bases). Trimming pared 5 bases from V and 8 bases from J, leaving 18 bases between. The CDR3 spans 15 residues. Germline V gene lookup returns CDR1 SNHLY and CDR2 FYNNEI. The CDR3: CASSTPGAEGEKLFF. DNA of the CDR3: TGTGCCAGCAGTACTCCGGGGGCTGAAGGGGAAAAACTGTTTTTT.

This clonotype came up a few times. This chain joins TRBV19 and TRBJ2-5; a weak D match, TRBD1 (6 bases). Germline CDR1 and CDR2: LNHDA and SQIVND (reference sequence). CDR3 length equals 17 residues. V lost 4 bases, J lost 5 bases, and 23 bases lay in between. The CDR3 DNA reads as TGTGCCAGTAGTACCGACCCGGGACACCCCTTGAGGGAGACCCAGTACTTC. Translating it yields CASSTDPGHPLRETQYF.

This clonotype was picked up a small number of times. The rearrangement links TRBV27 to TRBJ2-5, with TRBD1 matching 8 bases. The CDR3 is made up of 15 amino acids. With V trimmed by 5 bases and J by 5 bases, 10 bases remained unmatched. Germline V gene sequence: CDR1 MNHEY, CDR2 SMNVEV (reference sequence). The CDR3 DNA is TGTGCCAGCAGTCCGATCGACAGGGGTTGGGAGACCCAGTACTTC. This gives the protein CASSPIDRGWETQYF.

This clonotype has just a few counts. The chain recombines TRBV9 with TRBJ2-3; 10 nucleotides agree with TRBD1. Germline trimming cut 3 bases from V and 1 base from J; bases unmatched to any gene: 11. Germline V gives CDR1 SGDLS, CDR2 YYNGEE. This CDR3 spans 18 amino acids. The CDR3 region is CASSAGDRGESRTDTQYF. The CDR3 DNA follows: TGTGCCAGCAGCGCGGGGGACAGGGGTGAATCCCGCACAGATACGCAGTATTTT.

This clonotype was seen repeatedly, ten times or more. The chain is built from TRBV6-2 or TRBV6-3 and TRBJ2-7; perhaps TRBD2 as D (7 bases). Trimming removed 6 bases from V and 2 bases from J, with 14 bases in between. The CDR3 has 14 amino acids. Germline loops: CDR1 MNHEY, CDR2 SVGEGT. Here the CDR3 reads CASSPKGGAYEQYF. The CDR3 DNA reads TGTGCCAGCAGCCCTAAGGGGGGGGCCTACGAGCAGTACTTC.